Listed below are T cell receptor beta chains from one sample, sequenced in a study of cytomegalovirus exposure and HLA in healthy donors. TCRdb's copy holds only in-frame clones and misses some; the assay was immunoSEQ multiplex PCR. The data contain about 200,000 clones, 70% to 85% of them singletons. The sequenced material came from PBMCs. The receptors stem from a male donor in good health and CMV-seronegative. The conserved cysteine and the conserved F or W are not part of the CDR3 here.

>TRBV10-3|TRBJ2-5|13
AISYRDRGRETQY
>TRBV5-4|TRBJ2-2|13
ASSLHQGNTGELF
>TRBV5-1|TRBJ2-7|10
ASSLAGIEQY
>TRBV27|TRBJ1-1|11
ASSLSVNTEAF
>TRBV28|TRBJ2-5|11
ASSTGGLETQY
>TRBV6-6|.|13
ASSSPGRADYEQY
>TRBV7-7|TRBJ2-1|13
ASSLAWTSGNEQF
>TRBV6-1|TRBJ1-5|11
ASSGGRNQPQH
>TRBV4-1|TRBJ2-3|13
ASSQGGRTTDTQY
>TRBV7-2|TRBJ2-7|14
ASSPQGRAGGYEQY
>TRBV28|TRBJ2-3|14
ASTSLGRGPSDTQY
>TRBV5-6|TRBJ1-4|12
ASSLGQGGEKLF
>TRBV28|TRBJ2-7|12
ASSSSGATYEQY
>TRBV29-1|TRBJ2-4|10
SGGQGLNIQY
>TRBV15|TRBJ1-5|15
ATSRGVQGISNQPQH
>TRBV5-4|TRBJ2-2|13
ASSLGLANTGELF
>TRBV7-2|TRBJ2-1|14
ASSLLAGGSYNEQF
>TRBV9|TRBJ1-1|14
ASSVDPEVLNTEAF
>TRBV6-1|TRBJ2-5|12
ASSLAGGPETQY
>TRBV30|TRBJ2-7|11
AWSAPGVYEQY
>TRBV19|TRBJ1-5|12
ASRGLGGNQPQH
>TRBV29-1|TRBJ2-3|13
SVPSISGSTDTQY
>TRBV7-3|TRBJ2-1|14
ASSLTPLAGYNEQF
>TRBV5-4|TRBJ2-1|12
ASSNRRSYNEQF
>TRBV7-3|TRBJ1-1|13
ASSVTGTGGTEAF
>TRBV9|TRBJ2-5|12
ASSVGLVSETQY
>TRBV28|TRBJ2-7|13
ASSSPGQGDNEQY
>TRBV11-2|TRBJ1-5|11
ASSRQSNQPQH
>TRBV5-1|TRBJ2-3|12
ASSPSKGRDTQY
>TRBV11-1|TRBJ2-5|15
ASSPHGLAGVGETQY
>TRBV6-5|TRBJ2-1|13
ASSPLGTGGYEQF
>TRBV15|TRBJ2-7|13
ATSRELRATYEQY
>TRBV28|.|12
ASSLQGSSYEQY
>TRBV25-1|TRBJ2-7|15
ASSESRTSGGSYEQY
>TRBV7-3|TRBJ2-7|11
ASSLTGGYEQY
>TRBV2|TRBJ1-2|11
ASDDRARSGYT
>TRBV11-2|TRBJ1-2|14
ASSLGQGAFWGGYT
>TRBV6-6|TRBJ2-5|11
ASTLAGGETQY
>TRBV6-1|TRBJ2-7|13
ASSGRAEGPYEQY
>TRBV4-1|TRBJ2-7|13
ASSLTTGGSYEQY
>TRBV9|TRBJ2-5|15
ASSPRTRLGSGETQY
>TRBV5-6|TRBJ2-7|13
ASRRQQGVSYEQY